The source of this T cell receptor (beta chain) is a study of cytomegalovirus exposure and HLA in healthy donors. Study results and limitations: The study listed roughly 150 cytomegalovirus-associated TCR beta chains.

Trimming cost V 0 bases and J 4 bases, with 10 bases left between them. The V gene's germline CDR1 is SGHKS and CDR2 YYEKEE (reference sequence). This CDR3 is 14 amino acids long. Vbeta (60) and Jbeta (13) primers were used in the PCR. The table came from immunoSEQ multiplex PCR; TCRdb's copy has only in-frame clones and leaves some out. The table shows roughly 58,000 clones, with 83% occurring only once. This clone showed up just a few times. Its antigen is not known. Sequences were obtained from PBMCs. This receptor was identified in a human donor in good health. The rearrangement uses TRBV5-5 and TRBJ1-2; no reliable D call. CDR3: CASSLGGLVYGYTF. The CDR3 DNA sequence: TGTGCCAGCAGCTTGGGAGGGCTGGTCTATGGCTACACCTTC.